This T cell receptor (beta chain) originates from a study of T cells in Graves' hyperthyroidism and ophthalmopathy. Trimming cost V 4 bases and J 2 bases, with 12 bases left between them. Germline V gives CDR1 SNHLY, CDR2 FYNNEI. The CDR3 has 14 amino acids. Fresh peripheral blood, approximately 9.6 ml, yielded the PBMCs. Notes on the study in general: Researchers found most expanded thyroid clonotypes above 0.001 in blood as well.

In this sample, this clonotype turned up many times. The antigen is not known. Amplified TCR beta CDR3 regions derived from RNA transcripts. First-round RT-PCR targeting the TCR CDR3 was performed with the HTBI primer set. Each CDR3 protein gets one entry after TCRdb re-called the multiplex PCR reads with MiXCR. Of approximately 870,000 distinct CDR3 sequences in the sample, around 38% were seen once. The sequenced material came from blood. This clonotype was sampled from a man aged 18 to 30 with Graves' hyperthyroidism. The J gene is TRBJ2-7, the V gene TRBV2, with D maybe TRBD2 (6 bases). CDR3 amino acids: CASSGMGGPYEQYF. CDR3 nucleotides: TGTGCCAGCAGTGGGATGGGAGGACCCTACGAGCAGTACTTC.